These 5 T cell receptor beta chains were sequenced from one sample in a study of PD-L1 blockade in urothelial cancer. Repertoires were generated with immunoSEQ multiplex PCR, while TCRdb's copy carries only in-frame clones and drops some. The data show some 97,000 clones, around 90% seen once. The sample here was PBMCs, taken around atezolizumab (anti-PD-L1) treatment. These receptors were obtained from a woman of 80 years or more with urothelial cancer.

This rearrangement joins TRBV5-1 to TRBJ2-1; D may be TRBD1 (6 bases). Germline CDR1 SGHRS, CDR2 YFSETQ. This CDR3 has 14 residues. Trimming took off 0 bases at V and 5 bases at J, with 9 bases between the two ends. The DNA of the CDR3 is TGCGCCAGCAGCTTGGCCCGGGACAACAATGAGCAGTTCTTC. This sequence encodes CASSLARDNNEQFF.

The chain has TRBV5-4 and TRBJ2-1, with 7 positions matching TRBD1. J was trimmed by 2 bases and V by 0 bases; bases with no gene match: 2. CDR1 and CDR2 (germline): SGHNT, YYREEE (reference sequence). The length of the CDR3 is 15 residues. In DNA, the CDR3 is TGTGCCAGCAGCTTGGGAGGGGGCCCCTACAATGAGCAGTTCTTC. Translated, it gives CASSLGGGPYNEQFF.

The rearrangement joins TRBV7-2 to TRBJ2-7; the D gene is possibly TRBD2 (5 bases). The CDR3 contains 14 residues. Germline values: CDR1 SGHTA, CDR2 FQGNSA. The germline V and J ends were trimmed by 5 bases and 1 base, with 12 bases remaining between them. The CDR3 nucleotides read TGTGCCAGCAGCCGTAGCCGGGGATCCTACGAGCAGTACTTC. Translation gives CASSRSRGSYEQYF.

The rearrangement joins TRBV9 to TRBJ1-1, with 10 positions matching TRBD1. The CDR3 contains 15 residues. J lost 3 bases, V lost 0 bases, and 2 bases had no gene match. Germline V gives CDR1 SGDLS, CDR2 YYNGEE. The CDR3 DNA reads TGTGCCAGCAGCGTAGGACAGGGGGCGGACACTGAAGCTTTCTTT. This gives the protein CASSVGQGADTEAFF.

The chain links TRBV27 to TRBJ2-1, with D unresolved. The CDR3 is 17 amino acids. The germline gives CDR1 MNHEY, CDR2 SMNVEV (reference sequence). The germline V and J ends were trimmed by 6 bases and 1 base, with 19 bases remaining between them. The CDR3 nucleotides are TGTGCCAGCAGCACCCCTCTTAGCTTAGCTTCCTACAATGAGCAGTTCTTC. This translates into CASSTPLSLASYNEQFF.